The next 15 T cell receptor beta chains were all read from a single sample in a study of cytomegalovirus exposure and HLA in healthy donors (dated by TCRdb to 2015 to 2018). The method was the immunoSEQ multiplex PCR assay. A mixture of 60 forward primers for TCR Vbeta segments and 13 reverse primers for TCR Jbeta segments was used in the multiplex PCR. Drawn from immuneACCESS, this table holds only the in-frame rearrangements with V and J called that TCRdb kept. Clones are partly lost; checked studies trace under half to an unresolved V gene and leave the rest unexplained. For this sample there are tens of thousands of clones; 65% to 85% appear just once. In total, the top ten clones hold approximately 3% of the sample. The specimen sequenced was PBMCs. The receptors here all came from a man aged 25-40 years in good health and CMV-seronegative.

This clone was picked up a small number of times. This chain connects TRBV6-6 to TRBJ2-7; D possibly corresponds to TRBD1 (6 bases). Germline CDR1 reads MNHNY; CDR2 reads SVGAGI (reference sequence). This CDR3 has 15 amino acids. V was shortened by 2 bases and J by 2 bases, with 13 bases between the two germline ends. The CDR3 coding sequence is TGTGCCAGCAGTTACGGGGGCCAGGCTACCTACGAGCAGTACTTC. This encodes CASSYGGQATYEQYF.

CDR3 sequence (DNA): TGTGCCAGCAGTATCCTCGCCGGGGAGCTGTTTTTT. Amino acids: CASSILAGELFF. The chain employs TRBV6-5 and TRBJ2-2; unclear D gene. V was trimmed by 5 bases and J by 6 bases, leaving 7 bases between them. Germline assignment: CDR1 MNHEY and CDR2 SVGAGI. This CDR3 has 12 amino acids.

This sequence joins TRBV19 and TRBJ2-5; TRBD2 matches 9 bases. The V gene's germline CDR1 is LNHDA and CDR2 SQIVND (reference sequence). The CDR3 has 16 residues. The J segment lost 0 bases and the V segment lost 6 bases, leaving 8 bases of the junction unmatched. The CDR3 sequence: CASSPRGGGDQETQYF. CDR3 coding DNA: TGTGCCAGTAGCCCTAGGGGCGGGGGGGACCAAGAGACCCAGTACTTC.

For this clone: Within the sample, other DNA sequences also encode this same CDR3. The genes are TRBV27 and TRBJ2-3; D not resolved. The CDR3 is 13 residues long. Germline assignment: CDR1 MNHEY and CDR2 SMNVEV (reference sequence). Trimming shortened V by 3 bases and J by 2 bases, and 6 bases separated the two germline ends. DNA for the CDR3: TGTGCCAGCAGTTTTACTTACACAGATACGCAGTATTTT. Translation gives CASSFTYTDTQYF.

The chain has TRBV10-3 and TRBJ2-3, with 9 bases identical to TRBD1. This CDR3 has 15 amino acids. The germline V gene encodes CDR1 ENHRY and CDR2 SYGVKD. Trimming at V came to 2 bases and at J to 3 bases, leaving 3 bases not matched to a gene. DNA of the CDR3: TGTGCCATCAGTGAGAGGGACAGGGTAACAGATACGCAGTATTTT. Its translation: CAISERDRVTDTQYF.

The V call is TRBV6-6, the J call TRBJ1-2, with TRBD1 matching 12 bases. After removal of 0 bases from V and 5 bases from J, the junction contained 4 bases not matched to a gene. The CDR3 runs to 16 residues. Germline V CDR1 and CDR2: MNHNY, SVGAGI (reference sequence). Here the CDR3 reads CASSYSGQGAGYGYTF. CDR3 in DNA: TGTGCCAGCAGTTACTCGGGACAGGGGGCAGGGTATGGCTACACCTTC.

This clone was found a few times. V and J are TRBV7-9 and TRBJ1-4; 7 bases map to TRBD1. The V and J ends lost 2 bases and 7 bases, in that order; junction bases with no gene match: 10. CDR1 is SEHNR, CDR2 FQNEAQ, per germline (reference sequence). This CDR3 is built from 16 residues. CDR3 region: CASSLWLDRVGEKLFF. The CDR3 DNA sequence: TGTGCCAGCAGCTTATGGCTCGACAGGGTGGGTGAAAAACTGTTTTTT. The whole variable domain, remainder taken from reference TRBV7-9 and TRBJ1-4, is DTGVSQNPRHKITKRGQNVTFRCDPISEHNRLYWYRQTLGQGPEFLTYFQNEAQLEKSRLLSDRFSAERPKGSFSTLEIQRTEQGDSAMYLCASSLWLDRVGEKLFFGSGTQLSVL.

V gene TRBV4-3 combines with J gene TRBJ1-3, with TRBD1 as a possible D gene (5 bases). V was cut by 1 base and J by 4 bases, with 8 bases left in between. CDR3 length equals 14 residues. CDR1 is LGHNA and CDR2 is YSLEER in the germline V gene. CDR3 sequence (DNA): TGCGCCAGCAGCCAAGTTGGGGGGGGAAACACCATATATTTT. This codes for CASSQVGGGNTIYF.

This sequence joins TRBV6-5 and TRBJ1-3, with D perhaps matching TRBD1 (6 bases). The CDR3 consists of 15 residues. Looked up from germline, CDR1 is MNHEY and CDR2 is SVGAGI. V was trimmed by 1 base and J by 8 bases, leaving 15 bases between them. For the CDR3, the DNA is TGTGCCAGCAGTTACTGGGGGCCGCGCGGACACACCATATATTTT. Its translation: CASSYWGPRGHTIYF.

This sequence joins TRBV10-1 and TRBJ1-6; a weak D match, TRBD1 (6 bases). V was pared by 0 bases and J by 2 bases, with 8 bases between. The germline V gene has CDR1 WNHNN and CDR2 SYGVQD (reference sequence). CDR3 size: 16 residues. CDR3 region: CASSESQGTYNSPLHF. The CDR3 DNA sequence: TGCGCCAGCAGTGAGTCTCAGGGGACCTATAATTCACCCCTCCACTTT.

The chain has TRBV4-1 and TRBJ1-6; a possible D gene is TRBD1 (5 bases). The germline V gene encodes CDR1 MGHRA and CDR2 YSYEKL. The CDR3 is 15 amino acids. V lost 1 base to trimming and J lost 6 bases, with 10 bases between them. The CDR3 is CASSQGSGINSPLHF. The CDR3 region has the DNA TGCGCCAGCAGCCAAGGATCAGGGATTAATTCACCCCTCCACTTT.

The chain couples TRBV9 to TRBJ2-2; 9 bases fit TRBD1. Germline CDR1 and CDR2: SGDLS and YYNGEE. The CDR3 covers 15 residues. After removal of 3 bases from V and 6 bases from J, the junction contained 6 bases not matched to a gene. The CDR3 DNA reads TGTGCCAGCAGCGCCCCGGGACAGGGTGCCGGGGAGCTGTTTTTT. Translating gives CASSAPGQGAGELFF.

This clone was observed once. The rearrangement links TRBV7-6 to TRBJ1-1, with D tentatively TRBD1 (5 bases). Trimming pared 5 bases from V and 4 bases from J, leaving 8 bases between. Germline-derived CDR1 and CDR2 are SGHVS and FNYEAQ. The CDR3 is 12 residues long. The CDR3 protein is CASSPDTTEAFF. CDR3 bases: TGTGCCAGCAGCCCGGACACCACTGAAGCTTTCTTT.

The rearrangement uses TRBV6-1 and TRBJ1-1; 8 bases line up with TRBD1. The CDR3 contains 14 residues. Germline V gives CDR1 MNHNS, CDR2 SASEGT. V lost 7 bases and J lost 2; bases outside the gene matches: 6. The CDR3 here is CASILTGGNTEAFF. As DNA, the CDR3 is TGTGCCAGCATTTTAACAGGGGGAAACACTGAAGCTTTCTTT.

A single count supports this clone. The rearrangement links TRBV19 to TRBJ2-7, with 8 bases aligning to TRBD1. The CDR3 spans 14 residues. CDR1 LNHDA and CDR2 SQIVND come from the germline V gene (reference sequence). Unmatched junction bases numbered 4, after V lost 4 bases and J lost 2 bases. The CDR3 DNA is TGTGCCAGTAGTAAAGACAGGGGAACCTACGAGCAGTACTTC. Amino acids: CASSKDRGTYEQYF. Together with reference TRBV19 and TRBJ2-7, the CDR3 gives the full variable domain: DGGITQSPKYLFRKEGQNVTLSCEQNLNHDAMYWYRQDPGQGLRLIYYSQIVNDFQKGDIAEGYSVSREKKESFPLTVTSAQKNPTAFYLCASSKDRGTYEQYFGPGTRLTVT.